The source of this T cell receptor beta chain is a study of blood T cells in healthy people across ages (dated by TCRdb to about 2015). As for the study more broadly: Template switching captured roughly one uniquely barcoded TCR beta cDNA molecule per two T cells in model experiments. The study measured age-related changes in TCR beta repertoire diversity using deep sequencing normalized with unique cDNA molecular identifiers. Four age groups were formed from the donors: young (average about 16 years), middle-aged (around 37), aged (about 68) and long-lived (about 80). To avoid experimental bias, donors of different ages were spread randomly across the sequencing lanes. The study analyzed two additional independent replicas of 1 million unique cDNA reads from the same blood draw for two donors, one aged 18 to 30 and one aged 80 or older.

The library was produced with 5' RACE. The run used an Illumina HiSeq 2500. A second roughly 7 to 11 cycle PCR used a sample-barcoded 5' primer and a J-beta primer mix. Each TCR beta cDNA molecule received a unique molecular identifier from a template-switch 5' adaptor carrying 12 random nucleotides. Each sample yielded at least 2.5 million CDR3-containing paired-end reads. The Mint cDNA synthesis kit, primed by a TRBC-specific oligonucleotide, was used to synthesize first-strand cDNA from all RNA. All cDNA was treated with uracil-DNA glycosylase and then went through a first 18-cycle PCR with the universal primers M1SS and BC2_uni_R. On the authors' methods: Each sample was normalized by randomly selecting 1 million high-quality reads, each carrying a distinct molecular identifier. Instead of being binned into consensus sequences, reads that shared molecular identifiers were thrown out. MiTCR, with a Q25 quality threshold and the strictest error-elimination algorithm, was used for CDR3 identification, clonotype clustering and error correction. Lower-bound total TCR beta diversity was estimated with a nonparametric unseen species model using Euler transformation. The public sequencing data were trimmed at Q25 with fastp and processed into clonotypes with MiXCR by TCRdb, which kept only in-frame beta chains. Rows with a matching CDR3 protein are joined into one entry that keeps the most common DNA and genes. The V and J calls were determined by TCRdb, not by the authors. The table for this sample lists about 640,000 distinct CDR3 sequences; around 38% of them were counted only once. The top ten constitute about 30% of the sample.

What the research found in general, with its limitations: Estimates of total diversity from one million sequenced T cells were regarded as lower bounds and underestimates. Donor CMV infection status was unknown, potentially confounding age-related changes in expanded clonotypes. Observed TCR beta diversity per million T cells fell roughly linearly with age, and a significant reduction was already apparent by age roughly 40. Since profiling was done on bulk unsorted PBMCs, naive and antigen-experienced compartments could not be conclusively compared. Compared with the aged group, the long-lived group had more naive CD4+ T cells, fewer expanded clones and increased TCR diversity, a pattern suggesting age selection. There was a strong correlation between observed TCR beta diversity and the percentage of naive T cells measured by flow cytometry.

Per the germline V gene, MGHRA is the CDR1 and YSYEKL is the CDR2. V and J are trimmed by 2 bases and 6 bases, and the gene matches miss 6 bases of the junction. Its CDR3 holds 14 amino acids, cysteine through phenylalanine. Only the CDR3 DNA is retained, 42 bases long and in frame from the first base. With regard to this clonotype: Its antigen specificity is not known. Base qualities are not provided; no much larger clone lies one nucleotide away.

The approximately 39 donors, aged roughly 6 to 100 years, were systemically healthy Caucasian individuals from Russia. Each donor gave 9.5 to 10 milliliters of peripheral blood, drawn into EDTA-treated Vacutainer tubes. Ficoll-Paque density-gradient centrifugation was used to isolate PBMCs, with at least 7 million obtained per sample. Trizol reagent was used to extract total RNA from PBMCs, with at least 5.5 micrograms per sample. Naive CD45RAhigh/CD27high T cell percentages were measured by flow cytometry on a PBMC aliquot from every donor. The sequence joins TRBV4-1 to TRBJ2-7; a stretch of 8 junction bases matches TRBD1. The sequence was obtained from an elderly man in good health. The material sequenced was blood. The base sequence is TGCGCCAGCAGCCAACCCGACAGGGGATGCGAGCAGTACTTC. Translated, it gives CASSQPDRGCEQYF.